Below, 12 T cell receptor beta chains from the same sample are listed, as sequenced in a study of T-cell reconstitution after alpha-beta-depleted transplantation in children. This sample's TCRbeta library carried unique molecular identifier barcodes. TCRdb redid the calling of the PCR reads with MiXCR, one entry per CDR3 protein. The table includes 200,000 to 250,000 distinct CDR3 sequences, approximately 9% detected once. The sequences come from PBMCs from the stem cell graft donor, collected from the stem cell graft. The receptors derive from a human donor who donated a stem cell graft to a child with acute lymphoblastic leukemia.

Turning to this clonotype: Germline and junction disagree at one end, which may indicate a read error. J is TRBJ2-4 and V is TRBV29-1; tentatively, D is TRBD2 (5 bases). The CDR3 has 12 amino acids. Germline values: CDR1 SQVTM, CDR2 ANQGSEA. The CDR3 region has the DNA TGCAGCGCTTGGCTAGCCAAAAACGTTCAGTACTTC. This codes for CSAWLAKNVQYF.

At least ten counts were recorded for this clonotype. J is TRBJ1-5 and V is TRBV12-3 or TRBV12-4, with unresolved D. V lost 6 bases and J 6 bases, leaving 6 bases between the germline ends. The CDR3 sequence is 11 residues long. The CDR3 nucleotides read TGTGCCAGCAGCCCTAGTCAGCCCCAGCATTTT. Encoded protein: CASSPSQPQHF.

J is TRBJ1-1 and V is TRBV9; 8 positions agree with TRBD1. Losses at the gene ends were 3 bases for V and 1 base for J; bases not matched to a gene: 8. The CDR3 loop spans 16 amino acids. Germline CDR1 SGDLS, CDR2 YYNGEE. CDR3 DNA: TGTGCCAGCAGCGCAGACAGGGGACGGCGGAACACTGAAGCTTTCTTT. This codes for CASSADRGRRNTEAFF.

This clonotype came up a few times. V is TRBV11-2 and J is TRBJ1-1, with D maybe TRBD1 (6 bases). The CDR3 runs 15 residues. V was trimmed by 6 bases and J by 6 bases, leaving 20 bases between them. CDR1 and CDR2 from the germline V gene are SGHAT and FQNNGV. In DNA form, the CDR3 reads TGTGCCAGCAGTCAATTGCGGGGGGCGGGACCTGAAGCTTTCTTT. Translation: CASSQLRGAGPEAFF.

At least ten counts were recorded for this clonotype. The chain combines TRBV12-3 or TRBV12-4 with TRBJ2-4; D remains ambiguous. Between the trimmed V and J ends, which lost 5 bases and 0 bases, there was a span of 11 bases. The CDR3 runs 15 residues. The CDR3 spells CASSIVTIAKNIQYF. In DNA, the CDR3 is TGTGCCAGCAGTATTGTAACCATAGCCAAAAACATTCAGTACTTC.

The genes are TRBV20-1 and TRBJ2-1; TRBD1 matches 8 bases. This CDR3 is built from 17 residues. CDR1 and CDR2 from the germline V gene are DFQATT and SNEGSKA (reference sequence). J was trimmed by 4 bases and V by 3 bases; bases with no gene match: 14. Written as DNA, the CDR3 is TGCAGTGCTAGGGTCGCGACCGGGACAGGACGTTACAATGAGCAGTTCTTC. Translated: CSARVATGTGRYNEQFF.

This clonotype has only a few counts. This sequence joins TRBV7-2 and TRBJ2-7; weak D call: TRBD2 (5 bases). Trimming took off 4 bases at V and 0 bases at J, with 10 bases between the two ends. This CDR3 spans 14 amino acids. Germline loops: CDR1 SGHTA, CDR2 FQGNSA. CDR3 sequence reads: CASSSRGISYEQYF. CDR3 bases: TGTGCCAGCAGCTCGAGAGGGATCTCCTACGAGCAGTACTTC.

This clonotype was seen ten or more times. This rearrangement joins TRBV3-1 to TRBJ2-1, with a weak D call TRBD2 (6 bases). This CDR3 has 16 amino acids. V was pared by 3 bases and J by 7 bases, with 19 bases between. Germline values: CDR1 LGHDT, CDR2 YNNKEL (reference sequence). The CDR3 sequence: CASSQELSGVTNEQFF. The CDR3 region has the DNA TGTGCCAGCAGCCAGGAGCTATCGGGGGTCACGAATGAGCAGTTCTTC.

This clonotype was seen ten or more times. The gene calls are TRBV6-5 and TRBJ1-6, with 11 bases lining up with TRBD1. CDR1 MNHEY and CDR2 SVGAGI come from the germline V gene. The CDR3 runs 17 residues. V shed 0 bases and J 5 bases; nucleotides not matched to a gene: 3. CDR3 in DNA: TGTGCCAGCAGTTACTCGGGGACAGGGGGAGATAATTCACCCCTCCACTTT. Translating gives CASSYSGTGGDNSPLHF.

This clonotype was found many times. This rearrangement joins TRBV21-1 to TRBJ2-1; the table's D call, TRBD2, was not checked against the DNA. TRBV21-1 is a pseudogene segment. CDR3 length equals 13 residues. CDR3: CASSKAKGGEQFF. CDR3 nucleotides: TGTGCCAGCAGCAAAGCCAAGGGAGGTGAGCAGTTCTTC.

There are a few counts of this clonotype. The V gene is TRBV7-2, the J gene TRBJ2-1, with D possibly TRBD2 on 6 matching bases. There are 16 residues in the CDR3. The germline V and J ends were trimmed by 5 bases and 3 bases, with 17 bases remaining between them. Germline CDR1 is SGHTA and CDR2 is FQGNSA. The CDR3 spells CASSAGSLGFYNEQFF. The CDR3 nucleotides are TGTGCCAGCAGCGCGGGAAGCCTGGGGTTCTACAATGAGCAGTTCTTC.

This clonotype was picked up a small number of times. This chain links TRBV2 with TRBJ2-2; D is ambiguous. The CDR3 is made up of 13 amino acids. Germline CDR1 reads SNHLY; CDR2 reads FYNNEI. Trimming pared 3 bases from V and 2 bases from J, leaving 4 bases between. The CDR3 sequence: CASSDSNTGELFF. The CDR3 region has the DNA TGTGCCAGCAGTGACAGTAACACCGGGGAGCTGTTTTTT. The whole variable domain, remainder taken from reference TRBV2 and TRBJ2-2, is EPEVTQTPSHQVTQMGQEVILRCVPISNHLYFYWYRQILGQKVEFLVSFYNNEISEKSEIFDDQFSVERPDGSNFTLKIRSTKLEDSAMYFCASSDSNTGELFFGEGSRLTVL.